The 15 T cell receptor beta chains below all came from one sample that was sequenced in a study of T cell changes during pregnancy in multiple sclerosis. TCRdb keeps only in-frame clones here, not all; method: immunoSEQ multiplex PCR. This table holds tens of thousands of clones, approximately 90% found once. The specimen was peripheral blood, collected before pregnancy. Receptor source: a female donor with multiple sclerosis, enrolled in a pregnancy study.

Turning to this clone: Other DNA sequences from this sample encode an identical CDR3 as well. The chain employs TRBV7-2 and TRBJ2-7; D gene unclear. Trimming took off 1 base at V and 3 bases at J, with 4 bases between the two ends. CDR1 is SGHTA and CDR2 is FQGNSA in the germline V gene. CDR3 size: 12 residues. The CDR3 DNA reads as TGTGCCAGCAGCTTAGTGCGCTACGAGCAGTACTTC. Residues: CASSLVRYEQYF.

The V and J genes are TRBV6-4 and TRBJ1-1, with 8 bases identical to TRBD1. With 6 bases clipped from V and 8 bases from J, the junction kept 14 bases outside the gene matches. This CDR3 comprises 15 residues. Germline V lookup: CDR1 MRHNA, CDR2 SNTAGT. CDR3 region: CASRPGQDVGWEAFF. The CDR3 DNA reads TGTGCCAGCAGGCCGGGACAGGACGTTGGGTGGGAAGCTTTCTTT.

This clone was observed a single time. The V call is TRBV18, the J call TRBJ1-2; 7 bases fit TRBD1. Trimming cost V 4 bases and J 8 bases; bases outside gene matches: 10. The CDR3 runs 14 residues. The germline gives CDR1 KGHSH, CDR2 LQKENI. The CDR3 nucleotides read TGTGCCAGCTCACGACCAGGGGCCAGGGGGGGCTACACCTTC. Its protein is CASSRPGARGGYTF.

The V call is TRBV19, the J call TRBJ2-5, with D possibly being TRBD2 (6 bases). Germline CDR1 LNHDA, CDR2 SQIVND (reference sequence). The V end was cut by 3 bases, the J end by 5 bases, with 19 bases between. The CDR3 sequence is 16 residues long. This CDR3 is CASSMSLGGVVETQYF. The CDR3 region has the DNA TGTGCCAGTAGTATGTCTTTGGGCGGGGTAGTGGAGACCCAGTACTTC.

This clone was recorded only once. V usage is TRBV19 and J usage is TRBJ2-5; 11 bases line up with TRBD2. The J segment lost 2 bases and the V segment lost 6 bases, leaving 2 bases of the junction unmatched. The germline V gene encodes CDR1 LNHDA and CDR2 SQIVND (reference sequence). This CDR3 spans 14 amino acids. CDR3 nucleotide sequence: TGTGCCAGTAGAGTAGCGGGAGGGCAAGAGACCCAGTACTTC. Protein product: CASRVAGGQETQYF.

The chain employs TRBV18 and TRBJ2-7; D not certain. This CDR3 spans 14 amino acids. V was trimmed by 3 bases and J by 2 bases, leaving 11 bases between them. CDR1 is KGHSH and CDR2 is LQKENI in the germline V gene. This CDR3 is CASSPRELTYEQYF. In DNA form, the CDR3 reads TGTGCCAGCTCACCTCGAGAACTCACCTACGAGCAGTACTTC.

The chain joins TRBV7-8 to TRBJ2-7; maybe TRBD2 (7 bases). This CDR3 has 14 amino acids. In germline, CDR1 is SGHVS, CDR2 FQNEAQ. V lost 7 bases and J lost 3, with 16 bases in between. The DNA of the CDR3 is TGTGCCAGCACCCCGGGGGGAGGGGGCTACGAGCAGTACTTC. Translated: CASTPGGGGYEQYF.

As DNA, the CDR3 is TGTGCCAGCAGCTTAGGAGGCGCCGAGTACGAGCAGTACTTC. Encoded protein: CASSLGGAEYEQYF. The gene calls are TRBV7-7 and TRBJ2-7; D is undetermined. Germline V gene sequence: CDR1 SSHAT, CDR2 FNYEAQ (reference sequence). Trimming stripped 1 base from V and 4 bases from J, with 11 bases between. This CDR3 spans 14 amino acids.

In this sample, this clone turned up once. CDR3 in DNA: TGTGCCACACGAACATTTAAGGGCAGGGACACTGAAGCTTTCTTT. Protein sequence: CATRTFKGRDTEAFF. The V gene is TRBV27, the J gene TRBJ1-1, with D maybe TRBD1 (5 bases). V lost 10 bases and J lost 3, with 21 bases in between. This CDR3 spans 15 amino acids. Per germline, CDR1 MNHEY and CDR2 SMNVEV (reference sequence).

The sample holds a few counts of this clone. This chain links TRBV10-3 with TRBJ2-7, with 7 bases matching TRBD2. Germline-derived CDR1 and CDR2 are ENHRY and SYGVKD. Unmatched junction bases numbered 11, after V lost 6 bases and J lost 6 bases. The CDR3 has 14 amino acids. The DNA for the CDR3 is TGTGCCATCAGACTGCGGGAGAGCTCCAGCGAGCAGTACTTC. Its protein product is CAIRLRESSSEQYF.

V gene TRBV30 combines with J gene TRBJ1-3; D is perhaps TRBD1 (5 bases). The length of the CDR3 is 14 residues. V lost 2 bases, J lost 4 bases, and 12 bases lay in between. Germline V gene lookup returns CDR1 GTSNPN and CDR2 SVGIG (reference sequence). CDR3 sequence: CAWSPTGLGNTIYF. The CDR3 region has the DNA TGTGCCTGGAGTCCTACAGGTTTGGGAAACACCATATATTTT.

The chain employs TRBV13 and TRBJ2-7, with TRBD1 as a possible D gene (6 bases). The CDR3 contains 12 residues. From germline, CDR1 is PRHDT and CDR2 FYEKMQ (reference sequence). The V end lost 2 bases, the J end lost 6 bases, and 8 bases lay between the germline ends. The chain's CDR3 is CASSLSGAEQYF. CDR3 in DNA: TGTGCCAGCAGCTTATCAGGGGCCGAGCAGTACTTC. Combining the CDR3 with reference TRBV13 and TRBJ2-7 gives the whole variable domain AAGVIQSPRHLIKEKRETATLKCYPIPRHDTVYWYQQGPGQDPQFLISFYEKMQSDKGSIPDRFSAQQFSDYHSELNMSSLELGDSALYFCASSLSGAEQYFGPGTRLTVT.

The chain recombines TRBV27 with TRBJ2-7, with TRBD1 identical over 9 bases. The germline gives CDR1 MNHEY, CDR2 SMNVEV (reference sequence). J lost 2 bases, V lost 4 bases, and 3 bases had no gene match. The CDR3 is 14 residues long. The CDR3 sequence: CASSYWDRAYEQYF. CDR3 coding DNA: TGTGCCAGCAGTTATTGGGACAGGGCCTACGAGCAGTACTTC.

This sequence joins TRBV27 and TRBJ2-3, with D perhaps matching TRBD1 (5 bases). Germline V gene sequence: CDR1 MNHEY, CDR2 SMNVEV (reference sequence). CDR3 length: 15 amino acids. Trimming took 6 bases from V and 1 from J, leaving 14 bases between them. The CDR3 sequence is CASRGRVSGTDTQYF. The CDR3 nucleotides are TGTGCCAGCAGGGGCAGGGTGTCGGGCACAGATACGCAGTATTTT.

The chain combines TRBV19 with TRBJ2-1; 10 bases fit TRBD1. V shed 5 bases and J 4 bases; nucleotides not matched to a gene: 8. The CDR3 loop spans 16 amino acids. Germline CDR1 and CDR2: LNHDA and SQIVND (reference sequence). The CDR3 here is CASSVAGTGEYNEQFF. The CDR3, as DNA: TGTGCCAGTAGTGTGGCGGGGACAGGGGAATACAATGAGCAGTTCTTC.